A selection of T cell receptor beta chains follows, all from one sample in a study of T and B cells in COVID-19 patients. TCRdb ran MiXCR on the multiplex PCR reads and lists one entry per CDR3 protein. In the table there are some 4,100 distinct CDR3 sequences, over 20% of which are singletons. Sample: blood. The receptors here all came from a human donor with active COVID-19. CDR3s include the opening cysteine and the closing phenylalanine or tryptophan. A D gene is named only where the DNA matches it firmly. Clone size is not always given. Where it is, it says once, few, many or a class for expanded clones.

J: TRBJ2-5
size: NA
V: TRBV5-1
D: TRBD2
CDR3: CASRTGTSEETQYF
DNA: TGCGCCAGCAGAACGGGGACTAGCGAAGAGACCCAGTACTTC

J: TRBJ2-5
size: few
V: TRBV7-9
D: NA
CDR3: CASSREGLLETQYF
DNA: TGTGCCAGCAGCCGAGAGGGGCTACTGGAGACCCAGTACTTC

J: TRBJ2-5
size: medium-sized
V: TRBV11-2
D: TRBD1
CDR3: CASSPGTVETQYF
DNA: TGTGCCAGCAGCCCCGGGACAGTAGAGACCCAGTACTTC

J: TRBJ2-4
size: NA
V: TRBV20-1
D: TRBD2
CDR3: CSAERREDIQYF
DNA: TGCAGTGCCGAGAGGCGGGAGGACATTCAGTACTTC

J: TRBJ2-1
size: large
V: TRBV13
D: NA
CDR3: CASSFGRYNEQFF
DNA: TGTGCCAGCAGCTTCGGAAGGTACAATGAGCAGTTCTTC

J: TRBJ2-5
size: medium-sized
V: TRBV6-4
D: NA
CDR3: CASSEYLEGGETQYF
DNA: TGTGCCAGCAGTGAGTACTTAGAGGGGGGAGAGACCCAGTACTTC

J: TRBJ1-2
size: few
V: TRBV12-3/TRBV12-4
D: NA
CDR3: CASSFFIMGVLNYGYTF
DNA: TGTGCCAGCAGTTTCTTTATCATGGGAGTCCTTAACTATGGCTACACCTTC

J: TRBJ1-5
size: medium-sized
V: TRBV19
D: NA
CDR3: CASSWASGRTYSNQPQHF
DNA: TGTGCCAGTAGTTGGGCTTCGGGACGCACTTATAGCAATCAGCCCCAGCATTTT

J: TRBJ2-7
size: medium-sized
V: TRBV27
D: TRBD1
CDR3: CASSLTGQPLDPQYF
DNA: TGTGCCAGCAGTTTAACGGGACAGCCTCTAGATCCGCAGTACTTC

J: TRBJ1-6
size: NA
V: TRBV7-9
D: NA
CDR3: CVSSLWGVSDSPLHF
DNA: TGTGTCAGCAGCTTATGGGGGGTGTCGGATTCACCCCTCCACTTT

J: TRBJ1-2
size: NA
V: TRBV20-1
D: TRBD1
CDR3: CSAYPGQNYGYTF
DNA: TGCAGTGCTTACCCGGGACAGAACTATGGCTACACCTTC

J: TRBJ2-7
size: medium-sized
V: TRBV6-5
D: NA
CDR3: CASSRWTGYEQYF
DNA: TGTGCCAGCAGTCGCTGGACGGGATACGAGCAGTACTTC

J: TRBJ1-6
size: medium-sized
V: TRBV27
D: NA
CDR3: CASRRDSPGNSPLHF
DNA: TGTGCCAGCAGAAGAGACAGCCCGGGGAATTCACCCCTCCACTTT

J: TRBJ2-2
size: large
V: TRBV29-1
D: NA
CDR3: CSVEFWGRYSGELFF
DNA: TGCAGCGTTGAATTTTGGGGCAGGTATAGCGGGGAGCTGTTTTTT

J: TRBJ2-5
size: NA
V: TRBV20-1
D: TRBD1
CDR3: CSARDPRTGGRETQYF
DNA: TGCAGTGCTAGAGATCCCCGGACAGGAGGCCGGGAGACCCAGTACTTC

J: TRBJ2-3
size: many
V: TRBV5-1
D: TRBD2
CDR3: CASSLTSGTADTQYF
DNA: TGCGCCAGCAGCTTGACTAGCGGGACTGCAGATACGCAGTATTTT